This TCR beta chain is drawn from a study of post-analysis software for immune sequencing data. For this clonotype: Its matching antigen is unknown.

The CDR3 is made up of 14 amino acids. The V gene lost 0 bases and the J gene lost 6 bases, with 9 bases spanning the gap. CDR1 and CDR2 from the germline V gene are MNHEY and SVGAGI. Study-level findings and limits: Compared with controls, patients showed significantly lower normalized Chao1 diversity. Samples made in the same batch grouped tightly together by F measure. TRBV5-6, TRBV5-1 and TRBV20-1 were among 4 or 5 TRBV segments more frequent in patients than controls.

Every TCR beta cDNA library bore unique molecular identifiers. TCRdb re-called the PCR reads with MiXCR, one entry per CDR3 protein. Of approximately 730,000 distinct CDR3 sequences in the sample, roughly 29% were seen once. This clonotype was sampled from a girl aged 5-17 years with multiple sclerosis. This chain joins TRBV6-5 and TRBJ2-1; D gene ambiguous. Specimen: blood. The CDR3 loop is CASSYSFGFNEQFF. CDR3 sequence (DNA): TGTGCCAGCAGTTACTCGTTCGGGTTCAATGAGCAGTTCTTC.